The 14 T cell receptor beta chains reported below all come from one sample, sequenced in a study of T cell changes during pregnancy in multiple sclerosis. The assay was immunoSEQ multiplex PCR, and TCRdb's table has in-frame clones only and misses some. The sample shows about 40,000 clones, 80% to 90% of them seen only once. Sequences were derived from peripheral blood, sampled in the first trimester of pregnancy. These receptors were obtained from a female donor in good health, enrolled as a control in a pregnancy study.

The CDR3 DNA is TGTGCCAGCAGTTTGGGTGGACAGGGTGGAGGCTACACCTTC. It specifies CASSLGGQGGGYTF. The rearrangement links TRBV27 to TRBJ1-2, with 8 nucleotides matching TRBD1. Unmatched junction bases numbered 8, after V lost 3 bases and J lost 8 bases. CDR3 size: 14 residues. Germline V lookup: CDR1 MNHEY, CDR2 SMNVEV (reference sequence).

The CDR3 spells CASSLAGQGRHNEQFF. The CDR3 DNA follows: TGCGCCAGCAGCTTGGCTGGACAGGGTCGACACAATGAGCAGTTCTTC. The chain links TRBV5-1 to TRBJ2-1; TRBD1 matches 8 bases. Trimming took 0 bases from V and 5 from J; bases not matched to a gene: 7. The CDR3 loop spans 16 amino acids. From germline, CDR1 is SGHRS and CDR2 YFSETQ.

The rearrangement links TRBV6-6 to TRBJ1-3, with 8 bases matching TRBD1. The germline gives CDR1 MNHNY, CDR2 SVGAGI (reference sequence). The CDR3 length is 13 residues. V shed 7 bases and J 2 bases; nucleotides not matched to a gene: 1. CDR3 DNA sequence: TGTGCCAGCATACAGGGGGCTGGAAACACCATATATTTT. Amino acid sequence: CASIQGAGNTIYF.

This chain joins TRBV5-1 and TRBJ2-7, with 14 bases lining up with TRBD2. With 4 bases clipped from V and 4 bases from J, the junction kept 4 bases outside the gene matches. This CDR3 has 15 residues. Germline V gives CDR1 SGHRS, CDR2 YFSETQ. The CDR3 nucleotides are TGCGCCAGCAGCCCGGGACTAGCGGGAGTGTACGAGCAGTACTTC. Translation gives CASSPGLAGVYEQYF.

J is TRBJ2-7 and V is TRBV7-6; 11 bases align to TRBD1. This CDR3 spans 16 amino acids. CDR1 and CDR2 from the germline V gene are SGHVS and FNYEAQ. J was trimmed by 1 base and V by 1 base; bases with no gene match: 3. CDR3 coding DNA: TGTGCCAGCAGCTTAGAGGGACAGGGGGGATCCTACGAGCAGTACTTC. Its translation: CASSLEGQGGSYEQYF.

The rearrangement uses TRBV7-3 and TRBJ2-3, with 9 bases that match TRBD2. V lost 5 bases and J lost 1; bases outside the gene matches: 4. The CDR3 extends over 15 amino acids. The germline V gene encodes CDR1 SGHTA and CDR2 FQGTGA. CDR3 nucleotide sequence: TGTGCCAGCAGCCCTAGCGGGAAGCGCACAGATACGCAGTATTTT. Its protein is CASSPSGKRTDTQYF. The variable domain in full, completed from reference TRBV7-3 and TRBJ2-3, reads GAGVSQTPSNKVTEKGKYVELRCDPISGHTALYWYRQSLGQGPEFLIYFQGTGAADDSGLPNDRFFAVRPEGSVSTLKIQRTERGDSAVYLCASSPSGKRTDTQYFGPGTRLTVL.

The rearrangement joins TRBV7-9 to TRBJ2-7, with D perhaps TRBD2 (6 bases). The CDR3 has 17 amino acids. Trimming cost V 8 bases and J 4 bases, with 27 bases left between them. Germline V CDR1 and CDR2: SEHNR, FQNEAQ (reference sequence). For the CDR3, the DNA is TGTGCCAGCCTGGATCTGGAGGTATGGATAGCGGAATACGAGCAGTACTTC. Its translation: CASLDLEVWIAEYEQYF.

This chain uses TRBV5-4 with TRBJ2-3; tentative D call: TRBD2 (7 bases). Trimming removed 3 bases at V and 3 bases at J, with 17 bases between. The CDR3 loop spans 16 amino acids. Germline V gives CDR1 SGHNT, CDR2 YYREEE (reference sequence). CDR3 coding DNA: TGTGCCAGCAGCTCGCGGCAGGGAGGGGGTACAGATACGCAGTATTTT. It specifies CASSSRQGGGTDTQYF.

The gene calls are TRBV6-5 and TRBJ1-1; TRBD1 might be the D (6 bases). Germline assignment: CDR1 MNHEY and CDR2 SVGAGI. CDR3 length: 16 amino acids. Trimming took off 0 bases at V and 4 bases at J, with 15 bases between the two ends. The DNA of the CDR3 is TGTGCCAGCAGTTACTCGCTAGGGGGATTGGGCACTGAAGCTTTCTTT. It translates to CASSYSLGGLGTEAFF.

The chain has TRBV19 and TRBJ2-5, with D tentatively TRBD2 (5 bases). CDR1 is LNHDA and CDR2 is SQIVND in the germline V gene (reference sequence). This CDR3 comprises 15 residues. Trimming stripped 0 bases from V and 4 bases from J, with 12 bases between. DNA for the CDR3: TGTGCCAGTAGTATAGATTGGGAGTTGCGAGAGACCCAGTACTTC. Protein sequence: CASSIDWELRETQYF. Complete variable domain (other parts from reference TRBV19 and TRBJ2-5): DGGITQSPKYLFRKEGQNVTLSCEQNLNHDAMYWYRQDPGQGLRLIYYSQIVNDFQKGDIAEGYSVSREKKESFPLTVTSAQKNPTAFYLCASSIDWELRETQYFGPGTRLLVL.

The V call is TRBV14, the J call TRBJ2-1; 10 positions match TRBD1. The germline V gene encodes CDR1 SGHDN and CDR2 FVKESK. V dropped 1 base and J dropped 9; count of bases not matched to a gene: 12. The CDR3 consists of 17 residues. In DNA form, the CDR3 reads TGTGCCAGCAGCCAAGTGCCGGGACAGGGGCGGACCGGTGAGCAGTTCTTC. This translates into CASSQVPGQGRTGEQFF.

The J gene is TRBJ2-5, the V gene TRBV5-1; TRBD2 aligns across 9 bases. The V gene end was trimmed by 0 bases and the J gene end by 3 bases; junction bases not matched to a gene: 9. The CDR3 consists of 17 residues. Looked up from germline, CDR1 is SGHRS and CDR2 is YFSETQ. The CDR3 DNA is TGCGCCAGCAGCTTGGCAGGTAGCGGGAGACCTGAAGAGACCCAGTACTTC. It codes for CASSLAGSGRPEETQYF.

The rearrangement uses TRBV6-5 and TRBJ1-1; 9 bases line up with TRBD1. Losses at the gene ends were 2 bases for V and 6 bases for J; bases not matched to a gene: 4. The CDR3 covers 14 residues. Germline V CDR1 and CDR2: MNHEY, SVGAGI. For the CDR3, the DNA is TGTGCCAGCAGTTACGTGACAGGGGGGTCTGAAGCTTTCTTT. This translates into CASSYVTGGSEAFF.

This sequence joins TRBV11-3 and TRBJ2-7, with 7 positions matching TRBD1. Per germline, CDR1 SGHNT and CDR2 YENEEA. The CDR3 spans 13 residues. Trimming removed 3 bases from V and 6 bases from J; junction bases left unmatched: 5. The CDR3 DNA sequence: TGTGCCAGCAGCTTCGAGGCAGGGGGCGAGCAGTACTTC. Encoded protein: CASSFEAGGEQYF.